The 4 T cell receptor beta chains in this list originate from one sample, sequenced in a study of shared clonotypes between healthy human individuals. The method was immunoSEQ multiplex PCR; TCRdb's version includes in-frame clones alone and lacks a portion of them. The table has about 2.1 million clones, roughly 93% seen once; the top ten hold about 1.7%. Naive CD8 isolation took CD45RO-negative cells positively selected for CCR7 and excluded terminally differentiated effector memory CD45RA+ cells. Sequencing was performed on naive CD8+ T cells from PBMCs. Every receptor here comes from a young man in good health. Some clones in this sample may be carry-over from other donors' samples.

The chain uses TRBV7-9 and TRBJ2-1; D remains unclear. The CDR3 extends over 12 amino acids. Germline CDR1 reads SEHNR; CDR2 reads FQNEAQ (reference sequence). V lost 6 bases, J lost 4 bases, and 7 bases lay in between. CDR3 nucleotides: TGTGCCAGCAGAGAGTCTTACAATGAGCAGTTCTTC. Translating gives CASRESYNEQFF.

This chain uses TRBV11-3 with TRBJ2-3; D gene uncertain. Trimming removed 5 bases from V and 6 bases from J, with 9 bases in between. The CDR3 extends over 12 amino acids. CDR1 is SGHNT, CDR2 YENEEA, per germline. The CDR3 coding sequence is TGTGCCAGCAGCGATGTGGTCGATACGCAGTATTTT. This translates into CASSDVVDTQYF.

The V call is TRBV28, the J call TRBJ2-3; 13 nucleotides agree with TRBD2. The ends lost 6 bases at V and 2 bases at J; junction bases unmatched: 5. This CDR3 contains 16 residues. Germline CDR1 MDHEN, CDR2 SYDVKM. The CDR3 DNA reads TGTGCCAGCAGGTCAGGACTAGCGGGAGTCACAGATACGCAGTATTTT. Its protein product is CASRSGLAGVTDTQYF.

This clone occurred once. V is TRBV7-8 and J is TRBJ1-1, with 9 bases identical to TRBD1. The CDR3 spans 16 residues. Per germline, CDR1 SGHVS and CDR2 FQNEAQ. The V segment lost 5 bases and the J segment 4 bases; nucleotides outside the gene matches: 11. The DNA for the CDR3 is TGTGCCAGCAGCGGAAACCCCTTACAGGGGGCCACTGAAGCTTTCTTT. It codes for CASSGNPLQGATEAFF.